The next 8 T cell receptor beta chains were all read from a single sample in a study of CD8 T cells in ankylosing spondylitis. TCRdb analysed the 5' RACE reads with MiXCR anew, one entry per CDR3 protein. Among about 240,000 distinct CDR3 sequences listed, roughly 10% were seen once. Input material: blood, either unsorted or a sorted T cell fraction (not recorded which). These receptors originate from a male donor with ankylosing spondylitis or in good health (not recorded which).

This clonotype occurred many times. The CDR3 bases are TGTGCCAGCAGGCTGGCGAACGGAGGGCTAGCGAGGGATGAGCAGTTCTTC. Protein sequence: CASRLANGGLARDEQFF. The chain joins TRBV27 to TRBJ2-1; TRBD2 is a possible D gene (6 bases). This CDR3 has 17 residues. CDR1 and CDR2 (germline): MNHEY, SMNVEV (reference sequence). Trimming took 6 bases from V and 8 from J, leaving 26 bases between them.

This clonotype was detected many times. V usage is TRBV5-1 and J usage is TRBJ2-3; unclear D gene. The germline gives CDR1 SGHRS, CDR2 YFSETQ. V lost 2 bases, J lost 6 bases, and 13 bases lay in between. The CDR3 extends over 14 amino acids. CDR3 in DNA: TGCGCCAGCAGCTTAGGTGCGGTTGTCGATACGCAGTATTTT. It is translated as CASSLGAVVDTQYF.

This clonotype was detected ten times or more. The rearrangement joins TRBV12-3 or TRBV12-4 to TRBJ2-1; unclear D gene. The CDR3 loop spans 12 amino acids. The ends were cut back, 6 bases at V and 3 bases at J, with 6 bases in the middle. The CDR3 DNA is TGTGCCAGCAGACCAAACTACAATGAGCAGTTCTTC. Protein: CASRPNYNEQFF.

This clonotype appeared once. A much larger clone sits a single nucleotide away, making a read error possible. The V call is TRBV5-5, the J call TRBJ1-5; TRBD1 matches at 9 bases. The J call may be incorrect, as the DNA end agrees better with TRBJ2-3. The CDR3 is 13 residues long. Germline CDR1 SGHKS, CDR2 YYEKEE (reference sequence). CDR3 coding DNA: TGTGCCAGCAGCCAACAGGGGGCTCAGCCCCAGTATTTT. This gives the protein CASSQQGAQPQYF.

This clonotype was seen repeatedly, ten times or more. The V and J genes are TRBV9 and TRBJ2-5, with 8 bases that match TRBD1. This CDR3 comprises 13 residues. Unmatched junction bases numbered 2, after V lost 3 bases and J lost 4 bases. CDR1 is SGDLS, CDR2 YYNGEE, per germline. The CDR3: CASSGGQGETQYF. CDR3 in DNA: TGTGCCAGCAGCGGAGGACAGGGAGAGACCCAGTACTTC.

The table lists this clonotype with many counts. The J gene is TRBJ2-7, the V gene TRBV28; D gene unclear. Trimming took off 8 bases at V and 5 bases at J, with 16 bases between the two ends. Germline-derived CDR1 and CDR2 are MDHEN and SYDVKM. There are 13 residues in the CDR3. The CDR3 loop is CASGRKSQDEQYF. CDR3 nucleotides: TGTGCCAGCGGCCGTAAGTCGCAGGACGAGCAGTACTTC. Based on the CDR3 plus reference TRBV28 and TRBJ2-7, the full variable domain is DVKVTQSSRYLVKRTGEKVFLECVQDMDHENMFWYRQDPGLGLRLIYFSYDVKMKEKGDIPEGYSVSREKKERFSLILESASTNQTSMYLCASGRKSQDEQYFGPGTRLTVT.

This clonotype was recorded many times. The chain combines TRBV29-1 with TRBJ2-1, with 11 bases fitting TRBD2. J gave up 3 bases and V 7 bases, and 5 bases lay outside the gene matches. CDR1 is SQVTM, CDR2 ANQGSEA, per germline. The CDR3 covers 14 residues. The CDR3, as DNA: TGCAGCGAGGTAGCGGGGGGGATCTACAATGAGCAGTTCTTC. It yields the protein CSEVAGGIYNEQFF.

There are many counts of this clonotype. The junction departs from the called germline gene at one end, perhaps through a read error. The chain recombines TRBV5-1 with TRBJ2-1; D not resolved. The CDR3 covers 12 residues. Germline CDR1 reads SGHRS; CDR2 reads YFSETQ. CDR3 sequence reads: CASSLAFGRWSF. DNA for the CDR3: TGCGCCAGCAGCTTGGCGTTCGGCAGATGGTCCTTC.